These 12 T cell receptor beta chains originate from one sample sequenced in a study of blood T cells in healthy people across ages. The authors ran a second PCR of 7 to 11 cycles using a sample-barcoded 5' primer and a J-beta primer mix. TCRdb recomputed calls from the 5' RACE reads with MiXCR, one row per CDR3 protein. The table has hundreds of thousands of distinct CDR3 sequences, approximately 50% seen once. Sequenced sample: blood. The receptors here all came from a man in his sixties in good health.

The table lists this clonotype with many counts. The chain employs TRBV29-1 and TRBJ2-7, with 7 positions matching TRBD1. V dropped 4 bases and J dropped 0; count of bases not matched to a gene: 9. Per the germline V gene, CDR1 is SQVTM and CDR2 is ANQGSEA. This CDR3 region has 15 residues. The CDR3 reads CSVVGGRGYSYEQYF. The CDR3 bases are TGCAGCGTTGTGGGTGGCAGGGGGTACTCCTACGAGCAGTACTTC.

The chain links TRBV27 to TRBJ1-5; 7 positions agree with TRBD1. CDR1 is MNHEY, CDR2 SMNVEV, per germline (reference sequence). This CDR3 contains 15 residues. The ends lost 4 bases at V and 7 bases at J; junction bases unmatched: 10. The CDR3 DNA reads TGTGCCAGCAGTTCAACTGATGCAGGGGGACAGCCCCAGCATTTT. This encodes CASSSTDAGGQPQHF.

This clonotype was counted a few times. The chain is built from TRBV6-1 and TRBJ2-1, with TRBD1 identical over 9 bases. Looked up from germline, CDR1 is MNHNS and CDR2 is SASEGT. The CDR3 length is 15 residues. The V gene end was trimmed by 3 bases and the J gene end by 4 bases; junction bases not matched to a gene: 4. CDR3 amino acids: CASSDRTGEYNEQFF. Written as DNA, the CDR3 is TGTGCCAGCAGTGACAGGACAGGGGAATACAATGAGCAGTTCTTC.

This clonotype was found once. The rearrangement joins TRBV5-1 to TRBJ1-2; weak D call: TRBD1 (5 bases). CDR1 SGHRS and CDR2 YFSETQ come from the germline V gene. Trimming took 3 bases from V and 8 from J, leaving 23 bases between them. The CDR3 loop spans 16 amino acids. DNA for the CDR3: TGCGCCAGCAGCTCTCCCCCGGGGCAGCTATCGGGGGGCTACACCTTC. Amino acid sequence: CASSSPPGQLSGGYTF.

With respect to this clonotype: The junction and the germline gene differ at one end; a read error may be behind it. The rearrangement uses TRBV5-1 and TRBJ2-7, with 10 bases fitting TRBD2. CDR1 and CDR2 from the germline V gene are SGHRS and YFSETQ. The CDR3 sequence is 16 residues long. CDR3 nucleotides: TGCACCAGCAGCGTGAATAGCGGGGGGTTCGCATTCGACCAGTACTTC. It yields the protein CTSSVNSGGFAFDQYF.

The gene calls are TRBV10-3 and TRBJ2-5, with a possible D match to TRBD1 (6 bases). Trimming pared 8 bases from V and 5 bases from J, leaving 15 bases between. This CDR3 is built from 13 residues. Per the germline V gene, CDR1 is ENHRY and CDR2 is SYGVKD. The DNA for the CDR3 is TGTGCCATCGGCCAACAGGGCAGGGAGACCCAGTACTTC. This codes for CAIGQQGRETQYF.

This clonotype was picked up many times. This chain uses TRBV10-3 with TRBJ2-5, with a tentative D call TRBD2 (6 bases). CDR1 is ENHRY, CDR2 SYGVKD, per germline. V dropped 3 bases and J dropped 2 bases, with 13 bases sitting between them. The CDR3 loop spans 15 amino acids. In nucleotides, the CDR3 is TGTGCCATCAGTGATTGGCGGGGAGTGCAAGAGACCCAGTACTTC. Protein sequence: CAISDWRGVQETQYF.

This chain's CDR3 is CASSLGLAGAPGDTQYF. In DNA form, the CDR3 reads TGCGCCAGCAGCTTGGGACTAGCGGGGGCCCCAGGAGATACGCAGTATTTT. The rearrangement links TRBV5-1 to TRBJ2-3, with 12 bases matching TRBD2. Germline V CDR1 and CDR2: SGHRS, YFSETQ. CDR3 length equals 17 residues. Losses at the gene ends were 0 bases for V and 5 bases for J; bases not matched to a gene: 7.

This chain links TRBV20-1 with TRBJ2-5; a weak D match, TRBD2 (6 bases). The CDR3 has 14 amino acids. CDR1 DFQATT and CDR2 SNEGSKA come from the germline V gene (reference sequence). V dropped 1 base and J dropped 5 bases, with 14 bases sitting between them. CDR3 sequence (DNA): TGCAGTGCTAGAGGAACTGCGGGATTGGAGACCCAGTACTTC. Encoded protein: CSARGTAGLETQYF.

The chain carries TRBV28 and TRBJ1-4; no definite D call. Trimming pared 5 bases from V and 3 bases from J, leaving 4 bases between. The CDR3 is 12 amino acids. The V gene's germline CDR1 is MDHEN and CDR2 SYDVKM. The CDR3 DNA reads as TGTGCCAGCAGTACCGCTAATGAAAAACTGTTTTTT. Its translation: CASSTANEKLFF.

The rearrangement uses TRBV2 and TRBJ2-1; 7 nucleotides line up with TRBD1. Germline CDR1 reads SNHLY; CDR2 reads FYNNEI. The CDR3 length is 14 residues. Germline trimming cut 6 bases from V and 2 bases from J; bases unmatched to any gene: 4. CDR3 DNA: TGTGCCAGCAGGGGGGACAGTCCCTACAATGAGCAGTTCTTC. This sequence encodes CASRGDSPYNEQFF.

The table lists this clonotype with a few counts. The chain carries TRBV28 and TRBJ1-2; D is perhaps TRBD1 (5 bases). The CDR3 covers 12 residues. Germline V gene data show CDR1 as MDHEN and CDR2 as SYDVKM. Trimming cost V 5 bases and J 6 bases, with 10 bases left between them. For the CDR3, the DNA is TGTGCCAGCAGTCTCAGGGTGGATGGCTACACCTTC. Translated: CASSLRVDGYTF.